Shown below are 30 T cell receptor beta chains from a single sample sequenced in a study of T cell responses to AZD1222 COVID-19 vaccine. This table comes from immunoSEQ multiplex PCR, and its TCRdb copy is limited to in-frame clones, with some not included. The sample carries tens of thousands of clones, more than 60% recorded once. The sample here was peripheral blood, taken 28 days after the second AZD1222 dose. The origin of the receptors is an adult who received the AZD1222 COVID-19 vaccine.

V and J are TRBV5-4 and TRBJ1-2, with TRBD1 identical over 7 bases. CDR3 length: 13 amino acids. V lost 5 bases and J lost 6; bases outside the gene matches: 7. The V gene's germline CDR1 is SGHNT and CDR2 YYREEE (reference sequence). The CDR3 bases are TGTGCCAGCAGTCTCGACAGGGAGCATGGCTACACCTTC. This gives the protein CASSLDREHGYTF.

J is TRBJ1-2 and V is TRBV19; perhaps TRBD1 as D (6 bases). V lost 3 bases to trimming and J lost 6 bases, with 14 bases between them. The CDR3 is 14 amino acids. The germline CDR1 and CDR2 sequences are LNHDA and SQIVND (reference sequence). CDR3: CASSIKPRGDGYTF. DNA for the CDR3: TGTGCCAGTAGTATTAAACCCAGGGGTGATGGCTACACCTTC.

The rearrangement links TRBV4-3 to TRBJ1-5; D perhaps matches TRBD1 (5 bases). This CDR3 contains 15 residues. With 3 bases removed from V and 4 bases from J, the gap between germline ends came to 13 bases. Germline values: CDR1 LGHNA, CDR2 YSLEER. DNA for the CDR3: TGCGCCAGCAGCCAGACAGACGGGAGTAATCAGCCCCAGCATTTT. This gives the protein CASSQTDGSNQPQHF.

The gene calls are TRBV6-5 and TRBJ1-3; perhaps TRBD1 as D (5 bases). The CDR3 contains 15 residues. With 2 bases removed from V and 0 bases from J, the gap between germline ends came to 8 bases. Germline-derived CDR1 and CDR2 are MNHEY and SVGAGI. The CDR3 coding sequence is TGTGCCAGCAGTTACCAGGGAAGCTCTGGAAACACCATATATTTT. This codes for CASSYQGSSGNTIYF.

The chain carries TRBV12-3 or TRBV12-4 and TRBJ1-6; D gene uncertain. Trimming removed 3 bases from V and 8 bases from J, with 8 bases in between. This CDR3 spans 13 amino acids. The DNA of the CDR3 is TGTGCCAGCAGTTTCAGCCCTCATTCACCCCTCCACTTT. It is translated as CASSFSPHSPLHF.

The V call is TRBV10-3, the J call TRBJ2-5; 8 bases agree with TRBD2. The length of the CDR3 is 16 residues. V shed 2 bases and J 4 bases; nucleotides not matched to a gene: 9. The germline CDR1 and CDR2 sequences are ENHRY and SYGVKD. For the CDR3, the DNA is TGTGCCATCAGTGAGGACGGGGGGGCCGTTGTAGAGACCCAGTACTTC. The encoded protein is CAISEDGGAVVETQYF.

The gene calls are TRBV28 and TRBJ1-2; D not resolved. The CDR3 sequence is 13 residues long. The V gene lost 6 bases and the J gene lost 8 bases, with 16 bases spanning the gap. Germline V CDR1 and CDR2: MDHEN, SYDVKM. Here the CDR3 DNA reads TGTGCCAGCAGCCAAGTTTCCGCCAGAGGCTACACCTTC. Encoded protein: CASSQVSARGYTF.

The V and J genes are TRBV9 and TRBJ1-6; the match to TRBD1 covers 8 bases. The CDR3 runs 15 residues. Germline V gives CDR1 SGDLS, CDR2 YYNGEE. V shed 0 bases and J 5 bases; nucleotides not matched to a gene: 1. The CDR3: CASSVGTGHNSPLHF. The CDR3 nucleotides read TGTGCCAGCAGCGTAGGGACAGGGCATAATTCACCCCTCCACTTT.

The chain joins TRBV6-1 to TRBJ1-2; the match to TRBD1 covers 9 bases. The germline CDR1 and CDR2 sequences are MNHNS and SASEGT. The V segment lost 0 bases and the J segment 5 bases; nucleotides outside the gene matches: 4. The CDR3 length is 15 residues. CDR3 sequence reads: CASSEAWTGDYGYTF. Written as DNA, the CDR3 is TGTGCCAGCAGTGAAGCGTGGACAGGGGATTATGGCTACACCTTC.

The V and J genes are TRBV2 and TRBJ1-1; 7 positions match TRBD1. With 2 bases clipped from V and 5 bases from J, the junction kept 8 bases outside the gene matches. From germline, CDR1 is SNHLY and CDR2 FYNNEI. CDR3 length: 15 amino acids. CDR3 in amino acids: CASSESQGVLTEAFF. CDR3 coding DNA: TGTGCCAGCAGTGAAAGTCAGGGGGTATTAACTGAAGCTTTCTTT.

This clone turned up a few times. The DNA for the CDR3 is TGTGCCAGTAGTAACCGACTGGGCAACACTGAAGCTTTCTTT. It yields the protein CASSNRLGNTEAFF. This sequence joins TRBV19 and TRBJ1-1; the D is unclear. Germline V gives CDR1 LNHDA, CDR2 SQIVND (reference sequence). V dropped 4 bases and J dropped 2 bases, with 11 bases sitting between them. The CDR3 is 14 amino acids.

This clone was seen a few times. The chain employs TRBV7-2 and TRBJ1-6; TRBD1 agrees at 10 bases. The CDR3 extends over 17 amino acids. With V trimmed by 3 bases and J by 3 bases, 5 bases remained unmatched. Germline CDR1 is SGHTA and CDR2 is FQGNSA. CDR3 coding DNA: TGTGCCAGCAGCTTCCTGACAGGGGGCGTCTATAATTCACCCCTCCACTTT. Its protein is CASSFLTGGVYNSPLHF. The whole variable domain, filled in from reference TRBV7-2 and TRBJ1-6, reads GAGVSQSPSNKVTEKGKDVELRCDPISGHTALYWYRQSLGQGLEFLIYFQGNSAPDKSGLPSDRFSAERTGGSVSTLTIQRTQQEDSAVYLCASSFLTGGVYNSPLHFGNGTRLTVT.

The genes are TRBV12-3 or TRBV12-4 and TRBJ1-5; D may be TRBD1 (6 bases). This CDR3 is built from 12 residues. V was pared by 7 bases and J by 4 bases, with 8 bases between. The CDR3 region has the DNA TGTGCCAGCACCGACAGGAATCAGCCCCAGCATTTT. Its translation is CASTDRNQPQHF.

V is TRBV6-6 and J is TRBJ1-1, with TRBD1 matching over 8 bases. V trimming: 4 bases; J trimming: 1 base; junction bases outside the gene matches: 5. The CDR3 covers 15 residues. Germline CDR1 and CDR2: MNHNY and SVGAGI (reference sequence). CDR3 loop: CASSFDRGGNTEAFF. CDR3 nucleotide sequence: TGTGCCAGCAGTTTCGACAGGGGAGGGAACACTGAAGCTTTCTTT.

The chain couples TRBV18 to TRBJ1-1, with D possibly matching TRBD1 (6 bases). Trimming took off 5 bases at V and 3 bases at J, with 16 bases between the two ends. The CDR3 has 15 residues. Per germline, CDR1 KGHSH and CDR2 LQKENI. CDR3 in DNA: TGTGCCAGCTCATGGAAACAGGGTGAGGACACTGAAGCTTTCTTT. As protein: CASSWKQGEDTEAFF.

The V gene is TRBV5-8, the J gene TRBJ1-2; 9 bases are shared with TRBD1. The J segment lost 7 bases and the V segment lost 3 bases, leaving 7 bases of the junction unmatched. Looked up from germline, CDR1 is SGHTS and CDR2 is YDEGEE. The CDR3 is 14 amino acids. CDR3 in amino acids: CASSWDRVYGGYTF. The DNA for the CDR3 is TGTGCCAGCAGCTGGGACAGGGTGTACGGTGGCTACACCTTC.

The J gene is TRBJ1-3, the V gene TRBV6-1, with 10 bases aligning to TRBD1. Germline V gene sequence: CDR1 MNHNS, CDR2 SASEGT. V gave up 3 bases and J gave up 2 bases; unmatched junction bases: 10. This CDR3 spans 18 amino acids. DNA for the CDR3: TGTGCCAGCAGTGAGGGACAGGGGTTGATTGATCCTGGAAACACCATATATTTT. The encoded protein is CASSEGQGLIDPGNTIYF.

CDR3 in amino acids: CASSRGLVGYTF. The CDR3 nucleotides read TGTGCCAGCAGTCGGGGGTTGGTTGGCTACACCTTC. The chain is built from TRBV12-3 or TRBV12-4 and TRBJ1-2, with D maybe TRBD1 (5 bases). Deletions cut 5 bases from V and 7 bases from J, with 11 bases between. The CDR3 length is 12 residues.

The CDR3 sequence is CASSHNVGIEAFF. DNA of the CDR3: TGTGCCAGCAGCCATAATGTCGGAATTGAAGCTTTCTTT. The chain recombines TRBV7-8 with TRBJ1-1; D ambiguous. With 5 bases removed from V and 7 bases from J, the gap between germline ends came to 14 bases. This CDR3 contains 13 residues. CDR1 is SGHVS and CDR2 is FQNEAQ in the germline V gene. The variable domain in full, completed from reference TRBV7-8 and TRBJ1-1, reads GAGVSQSPRYKVAKRGQDVALRCDPISGHVSLFWYQQALGQGPEFLTYFQNEAQLDKSGLPSDRFFAERPEGSVSTLKIQRTQQEDSAVYLCASSHNVGIEAFFGQGTRLTVV.

J is TRBJ1-3 and V is TRBV29-1; D gene unclear. The CDR3 runs 9 residues. Germline V lookup: CDR1 SQVTM, CDR2 ANQGSEA. CDR3 sequence (DNA): TGCAGGTTACTCCCTACCATATATTTT. Its translation: CRLLPTIYF.

This clone was seen a single time. The V call is TRBV6-5, the J call TRBJ2-1; TRBD2 matches 8 bases. Germline assignment: CDR1 MNHEY and CDR2 SVGAGI. This CDR3 comprises 15 residues. V dropped 10 bases and J dropped 1; count of bases not matched to a gene: 9. CDR3 sequence (DNA): TGTGCCACCTTTCCCGGGACTAGTTCCTACAATGAGCAGTTCTTC. Translated: CATFPGTSSYNEQFF.

This clone has just one count. The chain has TRBV5-1 and TRBJ1-2, with 9 bases that match TRBD1. This CDR3 comprises 13 residues. Germline V gene lookup returns CDR1 SGHRS and CDR2 YFSETQ. V gave up 3 bases and J gave up 8 bases; unmatched junction bases: 5. The CDR3 DNA reads as TGCGCCAGCAGCTCGGGACAGGGTAGGGGCTACACCTTC. Translating it yields CASSSGQGRGYTF.

CDR3 bases: TGCGCCAGCAGCCAAGAGTGGGGAGGATCAGATACGCAGTATTTT. The encoded protein is CASSQEWGGSDTQYF. This chain uses TRBV4-3 with TRBJ2-3, with D possibly being TRBD2 (6 bases). CDR3 length: 15 amino acids. The germline CDR1 and CDR2 sequences are LGHNA and YSLEER. Trimming took 0 bases from V and 4 from J, leaving 11 bases between them.

The rearrangement links TRBV5-1 to TRBJ2-5; 9 bases match TRBD2. The CDR3 runs 15 residues. V lost 2 bases to trimming and J lost 3 bases; unmatched junction nucleotides: 5. CDR1 is SGHRS and CDR2 is YFSETQ in the germline V gene. Written as DNA, the CDR3 is TGCGCCAGCAGCTTAAGGGCTAGCGGGGAAGAGACCCAGTACTTC. It is translated as CASSLRASGEETQYF.

The rearrangement links TRBV19 to TRBJ2-3, with 12 bases lining up with TRBD1. Germline CDR1 LNHDA, CDR2 SQIVND (reference sequence). The length of the CDR3 is 15 residues. The ends lost 3 bases at V and 7 bases at J; junction bases unmatched: 5. The CDR3 nucleotides are TGTGCCAGTAGTATCGGGACAGGGGGCGAGAATACGCAGTATTTT. This encodes CASSIGTGGENTQYF.

Only one count was recorded for this clone. The gene calls are TRBV4-3 and TRBJ1-1; TRBD1 aligns across 8 bases. The CDR3 consists of 15 residues. After removal of 1 base from V and 3 bases from J, the junction contained 4 bases not matched to a gene. Germline values: CDR1 LGHNA, CDR2 YSLEER. CDR3 in DNA: TGCGCCAGCAGCCAAGGTAACAGGGGGTACACTGAAGCTTTCTTT. Protein product: CASSQGNRGYTEAFF.

The chain has TRBV20-1 and TRBJ1-5, with D uncertain. Between the trimmed V and J ends, which lost 3 bases and 1 base, there was a span of 13 bases. The CDR3 contains 15 residues. The germline gives CDR1 DFQATT, CDR2 SNEGSKA (reference sequence). This CDR3 reads CSASLTDGSNQPQHF. DNA for the CDR3: TGCAGTGCTAGTCTCACTGACGGAAGCAATCAGCCCCAGCATTTT.

The V gene is TRBV6-5, the J gene TRBJ1-5; D call uncertain. The CDR3 consists of 15 residues. Trimming took off 4 bases at V and 0 bases at J, with 10 bases between the two ends. The germline gives CDR1 MNHEY, CDR2 SVGAGI. The CDR3 reads CASSSDAYSNQPQHF. CDR3 coding DNA: TGTGCCAGCAGTTCGGATGCTTATAGCAATCAGCCCCAGCATTTT.

This chain connects TRBV4-1 to TRBJ2-3; possible D gene TRBD1, 5 bases. Trimming cost V 1 base and J 6 bases, with 20 bases left between them. The CDR3 extends over 17 amino acids. The germline CDR1 and CDR2 sequences are MGHRA and YSYEKL. For the CDR3, the DNA is TGCGCCAGCAGCCAAGGTGAGAGTAGGACACTCCGGGATACGCAGTATTTT. This encodes CASSQGESRTLRDTQYF.

This rearrangement joins TRBV6-6 to TRBJ2-3; D is perhaps TRBD2 (6 bases). The CDR3 is 16 residues long. The V gene lost 5 bases and the J gene lost 5 bases, with 20 bases spanning the gap. Germline-derived CDR1 and CDR2 are MNHNY and SVGAGI (reference sequence). The CDR3 sequence: CASSPSGRVFLDTQYF. The CDR3 nucleotides are TGTGCCAGCAGTCCCAGCGGGCGGGTGTTCTTAGATACGCAGTATTTT.